The rows below give T cell receptor beta chains drawn from one sample of a study of control samples from healthy donors and cancer patients. Using immunoSEQ multiplex PCR, the repertoire was profiled, and TCRdb retains in-frame clones only, with some absent. The top ten hold 30% to 50% of the sample, which has approximately 130,000 clones, 80% to 90% seen once. Sequencing input: blood. The receptors were sampled from a man aged 50-60 years in good health. The CDR3 runs from the conserved cysteine through the conserved F or W. The order of the fields is CDR3 length, J gene, V gene, D gene, clone size, CDR3 protein, CDR3 DNA. D genes are given only for firm matches. Clone size is given for some rows only: seen once, a few or many times, or a class if the clone is expanded.

14 | TRBJ1-3 | TRBV6-5 | TRBD1 | once | CASSPYRGWNTIYF | TGTGCCAGCAGTCCCTACAGGGGATGGAACACCATATATTTT
13 | TRBJ1-1 | TRBV10-3 | TRBD1 | - | CAISFDRDTEAFF | TGTGCCATCAGTTTCGACAGGGACACTGAAGCTTTCTTT
15 | TRBJ1-4 | TRBV14 | - | - | CASSQDGGANEKLFF | TGTGCCAGCAGCCAAGATGGCGGGGCCAATGAAAAACTGTTTTTT
14 | TRBJ2-7 | TRBV10-2 | - | - | CASSPTGPSYEQYF | TGCGCCAGCAGCCCGACAGGACCATCCTACGAGCAGTACTTC
12 | TRBJ2-7 | TRBV2 | - | - | CASQTDSYEQYF | TGTGCCAGCCAGACTGACTCCTACGAGCAGTACTTC
16 | TRBJ1-4 | TRBV19 | - | - | CASSTRAGGANEKLFF | TGTGCCAGTAGTACCCGCGCGGGGGGCGCTAATGAAAAACTGTTTTTT
12 | TRBJ2-1 | TRBV6-1 | - | - | CASSEGVYEQFF | TGTGCCAGCAGTGAAGGGGTGTATGAGCAGTTCTTC
15 | TRBJ1-1 | TRBV11-2 | - | - | CASRLGLGGRTEAFF | TGTGCCAGCAGACTCGGTCTAGGGGGAAGAACTGAAGCTTTCTTT
12 | TRBJ1-2 | TRBV9 | - | - | CASSPREAGYTF | TGTGCCAGCAGCCCCCGAGAGGCTGGCTACACCTTC
15 | TRBJ1-1 | TRBV2 | - | once | CASSEVGGGGTEAFF | TGTGCCAGCAGTGAAGTAGGGGGGGGTGGCACTGAAGCTTTCTTT
16 | TRBJ1-5 | TRBV2 | - | - | CASSPSVVNSNQPQHF | TGTGCCAGCAGCCCCTCGGTGGTTAATAGCAATCAGCCCCAGCATTTT
15 | TRBJ1-5 | TRBV7-8 | TRBD1 | - | CASSLVGTGRRPQHF | TGTGCCAGCAGCTTAGTTGGGACAGGGAGGCGGCCCCAGCATTTT
14 | TRBJ2-7 | TRBV4-1 | - | once | CASKGETVGYEQYF | TGCGCCAGCAAGGGGGAGACAGTCGGCTACGAGCAGTACTTC
14 | TRBJ2-7 | TRBV27 | - | - | CASSLAGVPYEQYF | TGTGCCAGCAGTTTAGCAGGGGTTCCCTACGAGCAGTACTTC
13 | TRBJ2-5 | TRBV6-5 | TRBD2 | - | CASPSGGAETQYF | TGTGCCAGCCCTAGCGGGGGGGCGGAGACCCAGTACTTC
15 | TRBJ1-1 | TRBV7-8 | - | once | CASSFRDNMNTEAFF | TGTGCCAGCAGCTTCCGGGACAACATGAACACTGAAGCTTTCTTT
12 | TRBJ2-3 | TRBV11-2 | - | - | CASSYTTDTQYF | TGTGCCAGCAGCTATACGACAGATACGCAGTATTTT
15 | TRBJ2-1 | TRBV9 | TRBD2 | - | CASSVGGGFYNEQFF | TGTGCCAGCAGCGTAGGCGGGGGGTTCTACAATGAGCAGTTCTTC
16 | TRBJ2-7 | TRBV7-9 | - | few | CASSPRRAQGAHEQYF | TGTGCCAGCAGCCCTCGCCGAGCCCAGGGCGCCCACGAGCAGTACTTC
14 | TRBJ1-2 | TRBV5-1 | TRBD1 | - | CASSSRTGSYGYTF | TGCGCCAGCAGCTCCCGGACAGGAAGCTATGGCTACACCTTC
17 | TRBJ2-2 | TRBV7-8 | - | once | CASSLSRGRIYTGELFF | TGTGCCAGCAGCCTCTCCCGTGGACGGATTTACACCGGGGAGCTGTTTTTT
14 | TRBJ1-1 | TRBV3-1/TRBV3-2 | - | - | CASSPSQGNTEAFF | TGTGCCAGCAGTCCCTCTCAGGGGAACACTGAAGCTTTCTTT
12 | TRBJ2-7 | TRBV25-1 | - | - | CASSDRSDEQYF | TGTGCCAGCAGTGATCGCAGCGACGAGCAGTACTTC
14 | TRBJ2-3 | TRBV2 | TRBD2 | few | CASATSGGAGTQYF | TGTGCCAGCGCTACTAGCGGGGGAGCGGGGACGCAGTATTTT
16 | TRBJ1-2 | TRBV5-4 | - | - | CASSLGRRGDNYGYTF | TGTGCCAGCAGCTTGGGAAGGCGAGGTGATAACTATGGCTACACCTTC
12 | TRBJ2-3 | TRBV12-2 | - | - | CASRSFTDTQYF | TGTGCAAGTCGCTCGTTCACAGATACGCAGTATTTT
16 | TRBJ2-7 | TRBV28 | - | once | CASSFGEGTLPYEQYF | TGTGCCAGCAGTTTTGGGGAAGGGACACTACCTTACGAGCAGTACTTC
13 | TRBJ1-2 | TRBV14 | - | - | CASSPSEGYGYTF | TGTGCCAGCAGCCCTTCAGAGGGATATGGCTACACCTTC
13 | TRBJ2-2 | TRBV6-5 | TRBD1 | - | CAIRTGATGELFF | TGTGCCATCAGAACAGGGGCTACCGGGGAGCTGTTTTTT
14 | TRBJ2-7 | TRBV18 | - | - | CASSPRGPSYEQYF | TGTGCCAGCTCACCCCGAGGACCATCCTACGAGCAGTACTTC
15 | TRBJ2-1 | TRBV2 | - | - | CASSVSQGNFNEQFF | TGTGCCAGCAGTGTCAGCCAGGGAAATTTCAATGAGCAGTTCTTC
15 | TRBJ2-3 | TRBV27 | TRBD2 | - | CASTAGRGATDTQYF | TGTGCCAGCACCGCGGGGCGGGGGGCCACAGATACGCAGTATTTT
18 | TRBJ2-2 | TRBV7-8 | - | - | CASSQPKGGRQGAGELFF | TGTGCCAGCAGCCAACCTAAGGGAGGCCGTCAAGGGGCCGGGGAGCTGTTTTTT
16 | TRBJ2-2 | TRBV6-1 | TRBD1 | - | CASSAGTGVPTGELFF | TGTGCCAGCAGTGCCGGGACAGGGGTGCCCACCGGGGAGCTGTTTTTT
11 | TRBJ1-1 | TRBV6-4 | - | - | CASRQNTEAFF | TGTGCCAGCAGACAGAACACTGAAGCTTTCTTT
15 | TRBJ2-3 | TRBV11-2 | - | - | CASSLVLSSTDTQYF | TGTGCCAGCAGCTTAGTTCTATCTAGCACAGATACGCAGTATTTT
15 | TRBJ2-7 | TRBV13 | TRBD1 | once | CASSPLGQGVYEQYF | TGTGCCAGCAGCCCCCTCGGACAGGGGGTCTACGAGCAGTACTTC
15 | TRBJ2-7 | TRBV19 | TRBD2 | - | CASSVSGGDSYEQYF | TGTGCCAGTAGTGTTAGCGGGGGGGACTCCTACGAGCAGTACTTC
11 | TRBJ1-2 | TRBV29-1 | - | - | CSAQGGNGYTF | TGCAGCGCCCAGGGAGGGAACGGCTACACCTTC
15 | TRBJ2-1 | TRBV6-4 | - | - | CASSDSYRGGNEQFF | TGTGCCAGCAGTGACTCTTACAGGGGGGGCAATGAGCAGTTCTTC
14 | TRBJ1-2 | TRBV19 | TRBD1 | - | CASKPGTGDKGYTF | TGTGCCAGTAAACCCGGGACAGGGGACAAAGGCTACACCTTC